A selection of T cell receptor beta chains follows, all from one sample in a study of cytomegalovirus exposure and HLA in healthy donors. Using immunoSEQ multiplex PCR, the repertoire was profiled, and TCRdb retains in-frame clones only, with some absent. The sample records 150,000 to 170,000 clones, around 80% being singletons. Sample: PBMCs. The receptors stem from a woman aged 40 to 55 in good health and CMV-seronegative. CDR3s include the opening cysteine and the closing phenylalanine or tryptophan. D genes are given only for firm matches. Size is omitted from some rows. Given values are once, few, many or a class for expanded clones.

v_call	d_call	j_call	clone_size	cdr3_nt	cdr3_aa
TRBV5-4	TRBD1	TRBJ2-1	.	TGTGCCAGCAGCCTGGACAGGGTACGTGTGGCGCAGTTCTTC	CASSLDRVRVAQFF
TRBV5-1	.	TRBJ1-2	.	TGCGCCAGCAGCTTGGCGGGGGGCAGCTATGGCTACACCTTC	CASSLAGGSYGYTF
TRBV5-1	.	TRBJ2-1	.	TGCGCCAGCAGCTTGGGCCGGGACAATGAGCAGTTCTTC	CASSLGRDNEQFF
TRBV5-1	TRBD2	TRBJ2-3	.	TGCGCCAGCAGCTTGGTTCTAGCGGGAGGAACAGATACGCAGTATTTT	CASSLVLAGGTDTQYF
TRBV11-3	.	TRBJ1-2	.	TGTGCCAGCAGCTTAGATCGAGGAATCTATGGCTACACCTTC	CASSLDRGIYGYTF
TRBV5-1	.	TRBJ2-3	.	TGCGCCAGCAGCGGGACTTCTAGCACAGATACGCAGTATTTT	CASSGTSSTDTQYF
TRBV29-1	.	TRBJ1-1	few	TGCAGCGTTGCCCTGCGGGGAAGGGGAACTGAAGCTTTCTTT	CSVALRGRGTEAFF
TRBV10-3	.	TRBJ2-5	.	TGTGCCATCAGTGAGCAGTCCATGGCAGAGACCCAGTACTTC	CAISEQSMAETQYF
TRBV5-6	TRBD2	TRBJ2-1	.	TGTGCCAGCAGCCCCTGGACTAGCGGGGGGTACAATGAGCAGTTCTTC	CASSPWTSGGYNEQFF
TRBV6-5	TRBD2	TRBJ2-7	.	TGTGCCAGCAGTCTAAGCGGGATGGGGCTTGACGAGCAGTACTTC	CASSLSGMGLDEQYF
TRBV7-2	.	TRBJ2-7	.	TGTGCCAGCAGCTTAAGTCGGTACGAGCAGTACTTC	CASSLSRYEQYF
TRBV11-2	.	TRBJ1-3	few	TGTGCCAGCAGGAGCACAGGGTCTGGAAACACCATATATTTT	CASRSTGSGNTIYF
TRBV5-8	TRBD1	TRBJ2-1	.	TGTGCCAGCAGCTATTCCAGGACAGGGTTTTCCAATGAGCAGTTCTTC	CASSYSRTGFSNEQFF
TRBV7-9	.	TRBJ2-6	.	TGTGCCAGCAGCCTAGGAGGGGGCCTCTCTGGGGCCAACGTCCTGACTTTC	CASSLGGGLSGANVLTF
TRBV10-3	TRBD1	TRBJ1-4	.	TGTGCCATCAGTGGTCCAGGGGGCGGTGAAAAACTGTTTTTT	CAISGPGGGEKLFF
TRBV6-4	.	TRBJ1-1	.	TGTGCCAGCAGTGAACAGAGAAACACTGAAGCTTTCTTT	CASSEQRNTEAFF
TRBV29-1	TRBD2	TRBJ2-7	.	TGCAGCGTTGGCCGTAGGCTAGCGGGCTTCTACGAGCAGTACTTC	CSVGRRLAGFYEQYF
TRBV29-1	.	TRBJ2-6	.	TGCAGCGTTGGACTCTTGGAGACGTCGGGCGTCCTGACTTTC	CSVGLLETSGVLTF
TRBV6-5	TRBD2	TRBJ2-7	.	TGTGCCAGCAGTTACGGACTAGCCTACGAGCAGTACTTC	CASSYGLAYEQYF
TRBV10-1	.	TRBJ2-1	.	TGCGCCAGCAGTGAGTCGGGGACTTTCTACAATGAGCAGTTCTTC	CASSESGTFYNEQFF
TRBV30	TRBD2	TRBJ2-3	once	TGTGCCTGGGCCCTAGCGGGAGGACTAGATACGCAGTATTTT	CAWALAGGLDTQYF
TRBV11-3	.	TRBJ2-3	.	TGTGCCAGCAGCCACGGGGGAAAGACGGGGGATACGCAGTATTTT	CASSHGGKTGDTQYF
TRBV30	.	TRBJ1-1	few	TGTGCCGCGGACTTTTTGAACACTGAAGCTTTCTTT	CAADFLNTEAFF
TRBV6-6	.	TRBJ1-5	.	TGTGCCAGCAGTTACTCTCAGGGTATGGGCAATCAGCCCCAGCATTTT	CASSYSQGMGNQPQHF
TRBV5-6	.	TRBJ2-7	.	TGTGCCAGCAGCTTGGAGGGGGTGAGGTCCTACGAGCAGTACTTC	CASSLEGVRSYEQYF
TRBV19	TRBD1	TRBJ2-6	.	TGTGCCAGTGCGCCCGGGACAGGAGGAACTGGGGCCAACGTCCTGACTTTC	CASAPGTGGTGANVLTF